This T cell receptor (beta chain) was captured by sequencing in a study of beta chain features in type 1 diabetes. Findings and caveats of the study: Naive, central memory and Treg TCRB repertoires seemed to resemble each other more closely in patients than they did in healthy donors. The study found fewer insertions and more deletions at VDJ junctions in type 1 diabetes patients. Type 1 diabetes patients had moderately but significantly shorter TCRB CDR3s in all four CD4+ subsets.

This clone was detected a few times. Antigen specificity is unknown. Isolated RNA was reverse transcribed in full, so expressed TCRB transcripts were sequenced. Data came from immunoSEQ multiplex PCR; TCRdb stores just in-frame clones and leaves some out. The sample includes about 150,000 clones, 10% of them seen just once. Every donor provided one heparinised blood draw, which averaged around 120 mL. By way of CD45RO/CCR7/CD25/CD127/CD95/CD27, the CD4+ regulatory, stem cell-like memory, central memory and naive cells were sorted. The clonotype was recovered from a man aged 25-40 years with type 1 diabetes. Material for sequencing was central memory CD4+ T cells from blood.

The CDR3 loop reads CASSLDSYNTEAFF. The CDR3 region has the DNA TGTGCCAGTAGTCTTGACAGTTATAACACTGAAGCTTTCTTT. The rearrangement uses TRBV19 and TRBJ1-1, with D perhaps matching TRBD1 (5 bases). Germline V lookup: CDR1 LNHDA, CDR2 SQIVND (reference sequence). V lost 5 bases and J 2 bases, leaving 12 bases between the germline ends. The CDR3 extends over 14 amino acids. Complete variable domain (other parts from reference TRBV19 and TRBJ1-1): DGGITQSPKYLFRKEGQNVTLSCEQNLNHDAMYWYRQDPGQGLRLIYYSQIVNDFQKGDIAEGYSVSREKKESFPLTVTSAQKNPTAFYLCASSLDSYNTEAFFGQGTRLTVV.